This record covers a single T cell receptor (beta chain). Antigen: not known. Germline and junction disagree at one end, which may indicate a read error. The data originate from a study of blood T cells in healthy people across ages. General study points: Diversity of TCR beta per million T cells declined in a roughly linear way with age.

Per germline, CDR1 MNHNY and CDR2 SVGAGI (reference sequence). CDR3 length: 13 residues. Together with a sample-barcoded 5' primer, a J-beta primer mix was included in a second PCR lasting roughly 7 to 11 cycles. TCRdb passed the 5' RACE reads through MiXCR, listing each CDR3 protein once. The sample records 700,000 to 850,000 distinct CDR3 sequences, about 36% being singletons. The source material was blood. This rearrangement joins TRBV6-6 to TRBJ1-5, with no clear D. This sequence originates from a man aged 18 to 35 in good health. The CDR3 reads CASSYTDNQPQHF. CDR3 DNA sequence: TGTGCCAGCAGTTATACCGACAATCAACCCCAGCATTTT.